The clone carrying this TCR beta chain was observed many times. These data belong to a study of T cells after yellow fever vaccination. TCRdb reprocessed the 5' RACE reads with MiXCR, giving one entry per CDR3 protein. The profile shows 25,000 to 35,000 distinct CDR3 sequences, 6.3% of them singletons. The CDR3 has 13 residues. Trimming took off 6 bases at V and 3 bases at J, with 11 bases between the two ends. Per the germline V gene, CDR1 is MNHEY and CDR2 is SVGAGI. The sample consisted of PBMCs, either bulk or a sorted T-cell subset (CD4+, CD8+, memory, or dextramer-sorted; not recorded which), taken on the day of the yellow fever booster vaccination. This chain connects TRBV6-5 to TRBJ1-2; TRBD1 might be the D (5 bases). This TCR derives from a man aged 25-45 years who received the YFV17D yellow fever vaccine. The CDR3 nucleotides are TGTGCCAGCAGCCCCGGGGCGGACTATGGCTACACCTTC. Amino acids: CASSPGADYGYTF.